The 21 T cell receptor beta chains below all came from one sample that was sequenced in a study of radiation and T cells in renal cell carcinoma. As to time point: blood 2 weeks post-SBRT. Treatment here: 15 Gy SBRT to primary tumor, nephrectomy 4 weeks later. Clones were read by immunoSEQ multiplex PCR, and TCRdb kept only the in-frame ones, dropping some. Here the sample spans about 130,000 clones, roughly 91% being singletons. This sample comprised blood, obtained from a patient whose treatment included radiotherapy and nephrectomy. Source of these receptors: a woman aged 70-85 years with renal cell carcinoma.

The gene calls are TRBV11-2 and TRBJ1-3; maybe TRBD1 (6 bases). Germline V CDR1 and CDR2: SGHAT, FQNNGV. V dropped 5 bases and J dropped 0 bases, with 14 bases sitting between them. The CDR3 spans 16 residues. CDR3 in DNA: TGTGCCAGCAGCCCGCTAGACAGGAGCTCTGGAAACACCATATATTTT. Residues: CASSPLDRSSGNTIYF.

The chain is built from TRBV7-2 and TRBJ1-1; TRBD1 matches at 9 bases. Germline CDR1 and CDR2: SGHTA and FQGNSA. CDR3 length: 15 residues. The junction had 6 bases not matched to a gene; V was cut back by 6 bases and J by 1 base. In DNA form, the CDR3 reads TGTGCCAGCAGAGATCAGGACAGGGGGAACACTGAAGCTTTCTTT. This encodes CASRDQDRGNTEAFF. The full variable domain, in which reference TRBV7-2 and TRBJ1-1 provide the parts outside the CDR3, is GAGVSQSPSNKVTEKGKDVELRCDPISGHTALYWYRQSLGQGLEFLIYFQGNSAPDKSGLPSDRFSAERTGGSVSTLTIQRTQQEDSAVYLCASRDQDRGNTEAFFGQGTRLTVV.

In nucleotides, the CDR3 is TGTGCCAGCAGCGTTGCGGGGCCGGGCAATCAGCCCCAGCATTTT. As protein: CASSVAGPGNQPQHF. This rearrangement joins TRBV14 to TRBJ1-5; D possibly corresponds to TRBD1 (5 bases). Germline V CDR1 and CDR2: SGHDN, FVKESK. Trimming pared 5 bases from V and 2 bases from J, leaving 13 bases between. This CDR3 comprises 15 residues. Drawing the rest from reference TRBV14 and TRBJ1-5, the complete variable domain is EAGVTQFPSHSVIEKGQTVTLRCDPISGHDNLYWYRRVMGKEIKFLLHFVKESKQDESGMPNNRFLAERTGGTYSTLKVQPAELEDSGVYFCASSVAGPGNQPQHFGDGTRLSIL.

V and J are TRBV7-3 and TRBJ1-1; 7 bases fit TRBD1. CDR1 and CDR2 from the germline V gene are SGHTA and FQGTGA. This CDR3 contains 13 residues. Trimming removed 5 bases from V and 5 bases from J; junction bases left unmatched: 5. The CDR3, as DNA: TGTGCCAGCAGCCCCGACAGGGCTACTGAAGCTTTCTTT. It translates to CASSPDRATEAFF.

The genes are TRBV4-2 and TRBJ1-5; TRBD1 might be the D (6 bases). V lost 0 bases, J lost 11 bases, and 17 bases lay in between. The CDR3 covers 15 residues. Germline CDR1 and CDR2: LGHNA and YNFKEQ. CDR3 nucleotide sequence: TGTGCCAGCAGCCAAGATACCGGGGGCGGGGGAGCCCAGCATTTT. This encodes CASSQDTGGGGAQHF.

The rearrangement uses TRBV7-2 and TRBJ2-3; tentative D call: TRBD2 (6 bases). The CDR3 is 16 residues long. Trimming removed 3 bases at V and 4 bases at J, with 17 bases between. Germline V lookup: CDR1 SGHTA, CDR2 FQGNSA. In DNA, the CDR3 is TGTGCCAGCAGCTTTGGTCGAGTGCGGGGCGCAGATACGCAGTATTTT. It translates to CASSFGRVRGADTQYF. The full variable domain, completed using reference TRBV7-2 and TRBJ2-3, is GAGVSQSPSNKVTEKGKDVELRCDPISGHTALYWYRQSLGQGLEFLIYFQGNSAPDKSGLPSDRFSAERTGGSVSTLTIQRTQQEDSAVYLCASSFGRVRGADTQYFGPGTRLTVL.

The V call is TRBV5-4, the J call TRBJ1-1; D remains unclear. Per germline, CDR1 SGHNT and CDR2 YYREEE (reference sequence). The CDR3 runs to 15 residues. The ends were cut back, 4 bases at V and 2 bases at J, with 15 bases in the middle. CDR3 amino acids: CASSPDPGGNTEAFF. DNA for the CDR3: TGTGCCAGCAGCCCCGACCCCGGAGGAAACACTGAAGCTTTCTTT.

This clone was recorded once. This chain uses TRBV9 with TRBJ1-5; D is unresolved. Trimming removed 4 bases from V and 4 bases from J, with 9 bases in between. Germline V lookup: CDR1 SGDLS, CDR2 YYNGEE. The CDR3 consists of 13 residues. CDR3 region: CASSRVGNQPQHF. The CDR3 nucleotides are TGTGCCAGCAGCAGGGTTGGGAATCAGCCCCAGCATTTT.

The table lists this clone with a few counts. This chain links TRBV5-1 with TRBJ1-5, with 11 bases that match TRBD1. This CDR3 contains 15 residues. The V gene's germline CDR1 is SGHRS and CDR2 YFSETQ. V trimming: 3 bases; J trimming: 4 bases; junction bases outside the gene matches: 3. CDR3 in amino acids: CASSWTGGENQPQHF. In DNA, the CDR3 is TGCGCCAGCAGCTGGACAGGGGGCGAGAATCAGCCCCAGCATTTT.

This sequence joins TRBV7-2 and TRBJ2-7; TRBD2 agrees at 8 bases. Losses at the gene ends were 5 bases for V and 2 bases for J; bases not matched to a gene: 8. Germline lookup yields CDR1 SGHTA and CDR2 FQGNSA. This CDR3 region has 15 residues. DNA for the CDR3: TGTGCCAGCAGCAGAAATAGCGGGGAGCCCTACGAGCAGTACTTC. Translation gives CASSRNSGEPYEQYF.

The chain uses TRBV12-5 and TRBJ2-3; 7 bases are a match to TRBD1. CDR1 LGHNT and CDR2 FRNRAP come from the germline V gene. The V and J ends lost 4 bases and 8 bases, in that order; junction bases with no gene match: 9. This CDR3 comprises 14 residues. Here the CDR3 DNA reads TGTGCTAGTGGTTCAGGGACAGTTTCAGGTACGCAGTATTTT. Its translation is CASGSGTVSGTQYF.

The DNA for the CDR3 is TGTGCCAGCCTGGGGGGAGGAGAGACCGGGGAGCTGTTTTTT. Its translation is CASLGGGETGELFF. The chain carries TRBV6-6 and TRBJ2-2; TRBD2 is a possible D gene (6 bases). This CDR3 spans 14 amino acids. Germline-derived CDR1 and CDR2 are MNHNY and SVGAGI (reference sequence). Trimming removed 8 bases from V and 5 bases from J, with 15 bases in between.

The chain uses TRBV30 and TRBJ2-7; TRBD1 is a possible D gene (5 bases). The CDR3 totals 14 residues. The germline CDR1 and CDR2 sequences are GTSNPN and SVGIG (reference sequence). Trimming shortened V by 3 bases and J by 4 bases, and 16 bases separated the two germline ends. The CDR3, as DNA: TGTGCCTGGAGGGAACTTGCAGGGAAGTACGAGCAGTACTTC. Amino acids: CAWRELAGKYEQYF.

The rearrangement joins TRBV9 to TRBJ1-6, with 7 nucleotides matching TRBD1. The junction had 7 bases not matched to a gene; V was cut back by 3 bases and J by 10 bases. The CDR3 has 14 amino acids. Germline CDR1 is SGDLS and CDR2 is YYNGEE. Here the CDR3 reads CASSADREGSPLHF. CDR3 DNA sequence: TGTGCCAGCAGCGCCGACAGGGAAGGATCACCCCTCCACTTT.

The CDR3 coding sequence is TGTGCCAGCAGCTTAGGACAGGGTGGGTACACTGAAGCTTTCTTT. It specifies CASSLGQGGYTEAFF. The chain carries TRBV7-9 and TRBJ1-1, with 7 bases matching TRBD1. The CDR3 has 15 amino acids. Trimming cost V 1 base and J 3 bases; bases outside gene matches: 5. Germline V gene data show CDR1 as SEHNR and CDR2 as FQNEAQ (reference sequence).

This clone appeared a single time. The rearrangement links TRBV28 to TRBJ1-2; possible D gene TRBD1, 6 bases. This CDR3 is built from 13 residues. Trimming shortened V by 6 bases and J by 8 bases, and 16 bases separated the two germline ends. Germline V gene lookup returns CDR1 MDHEN and CDR2 SYDVKM. In DNA, the CDR3 is TGTGCCAGCAGGACGACAGGATTTAGCGGCTACACCTTC. Its protein is CASRTTGFSGYTF.

This clone turned up a few times. CDR3 sequence reads: CASSILGTTAFF. The CDR3 DNA sequence: TGCGCCAGCAGCATTCTAGGGACAACGGCTTTCTTT. The V gene is TRBV5-1, the J gene TRBJ1-1; the D gene is possibly TRBD1 (6 bases). Per germline, CDR1 SGHRS and CDR2 YFSETQ. Trimming pared 4 bases from V and 11 bases from J, leaving 15 bases between. The CDR3 has 12 residues.

The gene calls are TRBV14 and TRBJ1-6; the D is unclear. The V end lost 4 bases, the J end lost 11 bases, and 12 bases lay between the germline ends. The CDR3 is 13 amino acids. Per germline, CDR1 SGHDN and CDR2 FVKESK. The CDR3 sequence is CASSRTLATPLHF. The CDR3 region has the DNA TGTGCCAGCAGCCGAACGCTCGCGACACCCCTCCACTTT. Together with reference TRBV14 and TRBJ1-6, the CDR3 gives the full variable domain: EAGVTQFPSHSVIEKGQTVTLRCDPISGHDNLYWYRRVMGKEIKFLLHFVKESKQDESGMPNNRFLAERTGGTYSTLKVQPAELEDSGVYFCASSRTLATPLHFGNGTRLTVT.

The chain joins TRBV5-4 to TRBJ1-1; maybe TRBD1 (5 bases). CDR1 and CDR2 from the germline V gene are SGHNT and YYREEE (reference sequence). There are 14 residues in the CDR3. The V gene lost 0 bases and the J gene lost 1 base, with 7 bases spanning the gap. The DNA for the CDR3 is TGTGCCAGCAGCTTGGAGGGGACGAACACTGAAGCTTTCTTT. Protein sequence: CASSLEGTNTEAFF.

This clone was seen more than once but under ten times. The J gene is TRBJ2-7, the V gene TRBV30; a weak D match, TRBD1 (5 bases). Trimming shortened V by 3 bases and J by 2 bases, and 14 bases separated the two germline ends. CDR1 and CDR2 (germline): GTSNPN, SVGIG (reference sequence). This CDR3 comprises 14 residues. CDR3 DNA sequence: TGTGCCTGGAGAAACGCAGGGAAGACCTACGAGCAGTACTTC. Translated, it gives CAWRNAGKTYEQYF.

V and J are TRBV5-1 and TRBJ1-5; TRBD1 aligns across 10 bases. Germline assignment: CDR1 SGHRS and CDR2 YFSETQ. The V segment lost 3 bases and the J segment 4 bases; nucleotides outside the gene matches: 1. CDR3 length: 14 amino acids. In DNA form, the CDR3 reads TGCGCCAGCAGCTCGGGACAGGGGAATCAGCCCCAGCATTTT. Translated: CASSSGQGNQPQHF.